One and the same sample provided the 19 T cell receptor beta chains below, sequenced in a study of PD-L1 blockade in urothelial cancer. The time point was: pretreatment peripheral blood. Clones were sequenced by immunoSEQ multiplex PCR, and TCRdb holds only the in-frame ones, with some missing. The table lists more than 75,000 clones, roughly 84% of them singletons, with around 2% in the top ten. The source material was PBMCs, sampled around atezolizumab (anti-PD-L1) treatment. The receptors here all came from a man in his 60s with urothelial cancer.

The chain employs TRBV28 and TRBJ2-1; 13 bases map to TRBD2. CDR3 length: 16 amino acids. CDR1 and CDR2 from the germline V gene are MDHEN and SYDVKM. V was clipped by 5 bases and J by 7 bases; unmatched bases: 8. CDR3 nucleotide sequence: TGTGCCAGCAGTCCCCGGACTAGCGGGAGTAATAATGAGCAGTTCTTC. Amino acids: CASSPRTSGSNNEQFF.

This clone appeared a few times. J is TRBJ1-1 and V is TRBV9; D unclear. The V and J ends lost 1 base and 3 bases respectively, with 7 bases between them. The germline V gene has CDR1 SGDLS and CDR2 YYNGEE. The CDR3 is made up of 13 amino acids. Here the CDR3 DNA reads TGTGCCAGCAGCGTATCAGTGTACACTGAAGCTTTCTTT. Translated: CASSVSVYTEAFF.

The genes are TRBV6-6 and TRBJ1-2; D call uncertain. There are 14 residues in the CDR3. The germline gives CDR1 MNHNY, CDR2 SVGAGI (reference sequence). The germline V and J ends were trimmed by 2 bases and 4 bases, with 11 bases remaining between them. The CDR3 loop reads CASSYNTGSYGYTF. The CDR3 DNA reads as TGTGCCAGCAGTTACAATACGGGATCCTATGGCTACACCTTC.

V and J are TRBV18 and TRBJ2-1, with 10 nucleotides matching TRBD2. The V gene's germline CDR1 is KGHSH and CDR2 LQKENI. The CDR3 consists of 15 residues. V lost 3 bases, J lost 7 bases, and 6 bases stayed unmatched. CDR3 sequence: CASSPPGLAENEQFF. The CDR3 nucleotides read TGTGCCAGCTCACCGCCCGGACTAGCGGAAAATGAGCAGTTCTTC.

The V and J genes are TRBV11-2 and TRBJ2-7, with D possibly being TRBD2 (5 bases). CDR3 size: 12 residues. CDR1 is SGHAT, CDR2 FQNNGV, per germline. The ends were cut back, 4 bases at V and 4 bases at J, with 8 bases in the middle. CDR3 in amino acids: CASSSSGYEQYF. CDR3 coding DNA: TGTGCCAGCAGCTCGTCGGGGTACGAGCAGTACTTC.

This chain connects TRBV5-1 to TRBJ2-5; the match to TRBD2 covers 11 bases. Germline CDR1 and CDR2: SGHRS and YFSETQ. After removal of 0 bases from V and 2 bases from J, the junction contained 3 bases not matched to a gene. This CDR3 region has 16 residues. The CDR3 region is CASSLGLAGNQETQYF. The CDR3, as DNA: TGCGCCAGCAGCTTGGGACTAGCGGGAAATCAAGAGACCCAGTACTTC.

This chain joins TRBV14 and TRBJ2-1; 12 bases are shared with TRBD2. There are 15 residues in the CDR3. Trimming removed 3 bases from V and 8 bases from J; junction bases left unmatched: 5. Germline CDR1 and CDR2: SGHDN and FVKESK. CDR3 DNA sequence: TGTGCCAGCAGCCAGAAGACTAGCGGGAGCGATGAGCAGTTCTTC. The encoded protein is CASSQKTSGSDEQFF.

The chain employs TRBV7-3 and TRBJ1-1; D might be TRBD1 (5 bases). V dropped 1 base and J dropped 4 bases, with 7 bases sitting between them. Germline lookup yields CDR1 SGHTA and CDR2 FQGTGA. This CDR3 is 13 amino acids long. CDR3 residues: CASSLNGGTEAFF. The DNA of the CDR3 is TGTGCCAGCAGCTTAAACGGGGGCACTGAAGCTTTCTTT.

The gene calls are TRBV6-1 and TRBJ1-5, with 9 bases that match TRBD1. V shed 4 bases and J 2 bases; nucleotides not matched to a gene: 6. Germline V gene data show CDR1 as MNHNS and CDR2 as SASEGT. The CDR3 spans 16 residues. The chain's CDR3 is CASSVHRGRGNQPQHF. For the CDR3, the DNA is TGTGCCAGCAGTGTTCACAGGGGGCGAGGCAATCAGCCCCAGCATTTT.

The genes are TRBV5-4 and TRBJ1-2; 7 bases map to TRBD1. The CDR3 sequence is 14 residues long. Trimming removed 5 bases from V and 3 bases from J; junction bases left unmatched: 7. The germline V gene encodes CDR1 SGHNT and CDR2 YYREEE (reference sequence). DNA of the CDR3: TGTGCCAGCAGATGGACAGGTCGGGACTATGGCTACACCTTC. The encoded protein is CASRWTGRDYGYTF.

This clone has a single count. This chain connects TRBV7-2 to TRBJ2-5, with TRBD2 matching 15 bases. Trimming at V came to 5 bases and at J to 7 bases, leaving 8 bases not matched to a gene. CDR1 is SGHTA and CDR2 is FQGNSA in the germline V gene. The CDR3 is 16 amino acids. CDR3 amino acids: CASSPGLAGGQGTQYF. The CDR3 nucleotides read TGTGCCAGCAGCCCAGGACTAGCGGGGGGGCAGGGGACCCAGTACTTC.

V gene TRBV14 combines with J gene TRBJ2-2, with D possibly TRBD1 on 6 matching bases. The CDR3 consists of 14 residues. Germline CDR1 is SGHDN and CDR2 is FVKESK. The V and J ends lost 8 bases and 3 bases respectively, with 13 bases between them. CDR3 sequence (DNA): TGTGCCAGCTCCGGGGCAGGGGACACCGGGGAGCTGTTTTTT. It is translated as CASSGAGDTGELFF.

This clone was recorded once. This rearrangement joins TRBV2 to TRBJ1-1; 7 bases match TRBD1. CDR1 is SNHLY and CDR2 is FYNNEI in the germline V gene. The V segment lost 11 bases and the J segment 1 base; nucleotides outside the gene matches: 4. The CDR3 is 12 residues long. CDR3 DNA: TGTGCCGGAGACAGGGAGAACACTGAAGCTTTCTTT. It specifies CAGDRENTEAFF.

This chain joins TRBV29-1 and TRBJ1-2; 9 bases map to TRBD1. Looked up from germline, CDR1 is SQVTM and CDR2 is ANQGSEA. With 7 bases clipped from V and 5 bases from J, the junction kept 11 bases outside the gene matches. The CDR3 loop spans 14 amino acids. In DNA, the CDR3 is TGCAGCGCTGGCCATGGGACAGGGACATATGGCTACACCTTC. Its protein is CSAGHGTGTYGYTF.

The chain has TRBV28 and TRBJ1-4; 9 bases fit TRBD1. Trimming took 6 bases from V and 5 from J; bases not matched to a gene: 7. The CDR3 is 15 amino acids. Germline V gene lookup returns CDR1 MDHEN and CDR2 SYDVKM. The CDR3 loop reads CASSSPGQGNEKLFF. CDR3 DNA sequence: TGTGCCAGCAGCTCTCCCGGACAGGGGAATGAAAAACTGTTTTTT. The variable domain in full, with the rest retrieved from reference TRBV28 and TRBJ1-4, is DVKVTQSSRYLVKRTGEKVFLECVQDMDHENMFWYRQDPGLGLRLIYFSYDVKMKEKGDIPEGYSVSREKKERFSLILESASTNQTSMYLCASSSPGQGNEKLFFGSGTQLSVL.

For the CDR3, the DNA is TGCGCCAGCAGCCAACTCGGGGGGGTAGGCACTGAAGCTTTCTTT. Protein: CASSQLGGVGTEAFF. The chain combines TRBV4-3 with TRBJ1-1, with D possibly TRBD1 on 5 matching bases. The CDR3 totals 15 residues. The germline gives CDR1 LGHNA, CDR2 YSLEER. Trimming removed 2 bases from V and 4 bases from J, with 14 bases in between.

This clone has more than one count but fewer than ten. As DNA, the CDR3 is TGTGCCAGCAGCTTAGATGCGGGGTCCTACAATGAGCAGTTCTTC. As protein: CASSLDAGSYNEQFF. The chain has TRBV11-3 and TRBJ2-1, with D possibly TRBD2 on 6 matching bases. Between the trimmed V and J ends, which lost 0 bases and 1 base, there was a span of 7 bases. The germline V gene encodes CDR1 SGHNT and CDR2 YENEEA. This CDR3 is built from 15 residues.

The J gene is TRBJ1-1, the V gene TRBV30, with D possibly being TRBD1 (6 bases). Per the germline V gene, CDR1 is GTSNPN and CDR2 is SVGIG (reference sequence). The length of the CDR3 is 15 residues. Deletions cut 2 bases from V and 3 bases from J, with 16 bases between. The CDR3 region has the DNA TGTGCCTGGAGTATACCGGACAGCAGTTACACTGAAGCTTTCTTT. This codes for CAWSIPDSSYTEAFF.

The CDR3 region is CASSQNPQGTDTGELFF. CDR3 DNA: TGCGCCAGCAGCCAGAACCCACAGGGAACGGACACCGGGGAGCTGTTTTTT. The chain is built from TRBV5-1 and TRBJ2-2, with D possibly being TRBD1 (6 bases). The CDR3 runs to 17 residues. V lost 4 bases to trimming and J lost 3 bases, with 19 bases between them. Germline-derived CDR1 and CDR2 are SGHRS and YFSETQ.